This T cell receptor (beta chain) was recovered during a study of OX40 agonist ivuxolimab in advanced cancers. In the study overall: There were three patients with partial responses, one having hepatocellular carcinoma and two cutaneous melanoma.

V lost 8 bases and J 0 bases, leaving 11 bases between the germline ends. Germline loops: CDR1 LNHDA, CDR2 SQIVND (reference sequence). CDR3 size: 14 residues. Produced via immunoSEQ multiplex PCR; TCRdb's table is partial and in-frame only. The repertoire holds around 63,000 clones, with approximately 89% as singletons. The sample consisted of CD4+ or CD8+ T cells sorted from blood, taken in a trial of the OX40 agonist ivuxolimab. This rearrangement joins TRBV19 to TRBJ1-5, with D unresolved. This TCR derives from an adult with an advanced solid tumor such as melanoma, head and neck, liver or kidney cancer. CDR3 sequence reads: CASASWNSNQPQHF. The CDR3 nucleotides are TGTGCCAGTGCGTCTTGGAATAGCAATCAGCCCCAGCATTTT.